This entry describes one T cell receptor beta chain. Its binding antigen is unknown. One base away there is no much larger clone; base qualities are not given. The library was built by means of 5' RACE. A second PCR of roughly 6 to 11 cycles was run with a J-beta primer mix and a sample-barcoded 5' primer. A unique molecular identifier was introduced onto each TCR beta cDNA molecule by a template-switch 5' adaptor carrying 12 random nucleotides. Each sample yielded at least 2.5 million CDR3-containing paired-end reads. First-strand cDNA synthesis was performed from all RNA using the Mint cDNA synthesis kit, with priming by a TRBC-specific oligonucleotide. All cDNA was treated with uracil-DNA glycosylase and then went through a first 18-cycle PCR with the universal primers M1SS and BC2_uni_R. As for the authors' bioinformatics: For normalization, 1 million high-quality reads were randomly selected from each sample, with every read carrying a distinct molecular identifier. Instead of being binned into consensus sequences, reads with shared molecular identifiers were discarded. MiTCR, set to a Q25 quality threshold and the strictest error-elimination algorithm, was used for CDR3 identification, clonotype clustering and error correction. A nonparametric unseen species model with Euler transformation was used to estimate lower-bound total TCR beta diversity. Clones were called with MiXCR by TCRdb after fastp trimmed the public reads at Q25, and only in-frame beta chains were retained. Under each unique CDR3 protein, matching rows form one entry showing the most common genes and DNA. These V and J calls originate from TCRdb's pipeline instead of the authors' own analysis. The sample profile shows some 1,800,000 distinct CDR3 sequences; roughly two fifths of them were found once. Together, the top ten hold more than 20% of the sample.

The germline V gene gives CDR1 as MNHEY and CDR2 as SVGEGT. Reading from cysteine to phenylalanine, the CDR3 counts 16 amino acids. CDR3 DNA only is kept here, 48 bases in frame from base 1. The germline V end is reduced by 2 bases and the J end by 4 bases; junction bases left unmatched: 10. This sample is part of a study of blood T cells in healthy people across ages (dated by TCRdb to the mid-2010s). Turning to the overall study: In model experiments, template switching captured roughly one uniquely barcoded TCR beta cDNA molecule for every two T cells. The donors were divided into four age groups: young (average around 16 years), middle-aged (approximately 39), aged (under 70) and long-lived (approximately 74). To avoid experimental bias, donors of different ages were distributed randomly across sequencing lanes. The study analyzed two additional independent replicas of 1 million unique cDNA reads from the same blood draw for two donors, one aged 18 to 30 and one aged 80 or older. To track age-related changes in TCR beta repertoire diversity, the study relied on deep sequencing normalized with unique cDNA molecular identifiers.

The 40 or so donors, aged about 6 to 95 years, were systemically healthy Caucasian individuals from Russia. About 9.8 milliliters of peripheral blood were drawn from each donor into EDTA-treated Vacutainer tubes. PBMCs were isolated by Ficoll-Paque density-gradient centrifugation, with at least 6 million obtained per sample. Total RNA, at least 6 micrograms per sample, was extracted from PBMCs with Trizol reagent. The percentages of naive CD45RAhigh/CD27high T cells were determined by flow cytometry on a PBMC aliquot from every donor. The investigation overall reported the following: There was a strong correlation between observed TCR beta diversity and the percentage of naive T cells measured by flow cytometry. Estimates of total diversity based on one million sequenced T cells were considered lower bounds and underestimates. Because donor CMV infection status was unknown, age-related changes in expanded clonotypes were potentially confounded. Observed TCR beta diversity per million T cells fell roughly linearly with age, and a significant reduction was already apparent by age around 40. The long-lived group showed more naive CD4+ T cells, fewer expanded clones and increased TCR diversity than the aged group, suggesting age selection. Conclusive comparison of naive and antigen-experienced compartments was prevented by the profiling of bulk unsorted PBMCs.

The chain couples TRBV6-2 or TRBV6-3 to TRBJ2-5; TRBD2 fits 7 bases in the junction. Sequenced: blood. The receptor comes from a human donor in good health. The sequenced DNA is TGTGCCAGCAGTTACGTATACGCGGGGGTCGGAGAGACCCAGTACTTC. Protein translation: CASSYVYAGVGETQYF.